One and the same sample provided the 29 T cell receptor beta chains below, sequenced in a study of CD8 T cells in ankylosing spondylitis (TCRdb year 2017). The library was produced with 5' RACE. The sample was run on an Illumina HiSeq 2500. TCRdb redid the processing of the public reads, applying fastp at Q25 and MiXCR, and retained in-frame beta chains. Under each unique CDR3 protein, matching rows form one entry showing the most common genes and DNA. A total of some 130,000 distinct CDR3 sequences appear in this sample, roughly 8.4% of them only once. Roughly 7.2% of the sample rests with the top ten. Specimen: synovial fluid, either unsorted or a sorted T cell fraction (not recorded which). Receptors were obtained from a male donor with ankylosing spondylitis.

In this sample, this clonotype turned up many times. This chain joins TRBV7-9 and TRBJ1-1; 7 bases are a match to TRBD1. The CDR3 runs to 14 residues. The V gene end was trimmed by 5 bases and the J gene end by 2 bases; junction bases not matched to a gene: 5. Germline values: CDR1 SEHNR, CDR2 FQNEAQ (reference sequence). The chain's CDR3 is CASSAGQINTEAFF. The DNA of the CDR3 is TGTGCCAGCAGCGCGGGACAGATAAACACTGAAGCTTTCTTT.

This chain links TRBV7-3 with TRBJ2-5; D tentatively fits TRBD1 or TRBD2 (6 bases each). CDR1 SGHTA and CDR2 FQGTGA come from the germline V gene. V dropped 0 bases and J dropped 4 bases, with 12 bases sitting between them. The CDR3 length is 15 residues. CDR3 sequence: CASSLTGGRGETQYF. CDR3 bases: TGTGCCAGCAGCTTAACTGGGGGGCGCGGAGAGACCCAGTACTTC.

The V call is TRBV18, the J call TRBJ1-6; D gene uncertain. This CDR3 has 13 residues. CDR1 is KGHSH and CDR2 is LQKENI in the germline V gene. The germline V and J ends were trimmed by 1 base and 10 bases, with 8 bases remaining between them. CDR3 sequence (DNA): TGTGCCAGCTCACCACAGGGCGGCTCACCCCTCCACTTT. Translation: CASSPQGGSPLHF.

In regard to this clonotype: This may stem from a read error, because a much larger clone lies one nucleotide away. The chain is built from TRBV6-1 and TRBJ2-7; possibly TRBD2 for D (5 bases). Trimming shortened V by 1 base and J by 3 bases, and 10 bases separated the two germline ends. The CDR3 spans 14 residues. The germline gives CDR1 MNHNS, CDR2 SASEGT. The CDR3 DNA sequence: TGTGCCAGCAGTGAAGGAGGGTCCCGCTACGAGCAGTACTTC. This codes for CASSEGGSRYEQYF.

This clonotype was seen only a few times. The V and J genes are TRBV15 and TRBJ2-7; TRBD2 agrees at 7 bases. The CDR3 has 14 amino acids. Germline loops: CDR1 LNHNV, CDR2 YYDKDF (reference sequence). V trimming: 1 base; J trimming: 3 bases; junction bases outside the gene matches: 3. This chain's CDR3 is CATSRGGGNYEQYF. The CDR3 nucleotides are TGTGCCACCAGCAGAGGGGGGGGAAACTACGAGCAGTACTTC.

This clonotype was found many times. The chain links TRBV15 to TRBJ2-1, with 7 nucleotides matching TRBD1. The CDR3 has 13 amino acids. The germline gives CDR1 LNHNV, CDR2 YYDKDF (reference sequence). With V trimmed by 3 bases and J by 9 bases, 5 bases remained unmatched. CDR3 loop: CATSRARGSEQFF. The CDR3 DNA reads TGTGCCACCAGCAGGGCCAGGGGGAGTGAGCAGTTCTTC. The whole variable domain, remainder taken from reference TRBV15 and TRBJ2-1, is DAMVIQNPRYQVTQFGKPVTLSCSQTLNHNVMYWYQQKSSQAPKLLFHYYDKDFNNEADTPDNFQSRRPNTSFCFLDIRSPGLGDTAMYLCATSRARGSEQFFGPGTRLTVL.

This clonotype was seen at least ten times. This chain uses TRBV5-8 with TRBJ1-1; tentative D call: TRBD1 (5 bases). The ends were cut back, 3 bases at V and 0 bases at J, with 12 bases in the middle. Per the germline V gene, CDR1 is SGHTS and CDR2 is YDEGEE. The CDR3 has 15 amino acids. The CDR3 DNA is TGTGCCAGCAGCTGGAGCAGACAGATGAACACTGAAGCTTTCTTT. Amino acid sequence: CASSWSRQMNTEAFF. The full variable domain, completed using reference TRBV5-8 and TRBJ1-1, is EAGVTQSPTHLIKTRGQQATLRCSPISGHTSVYWYQQALGLGLQFLLWYDEGEERNRGNFPPRFSGRQFPNYSSELNVNALELEDSALYLCASSWSRQMNTEAFFGQGTRLTVV.

This clonotype came up a few times. The chain combines TRBV11-1 with TRBJ1-6, with 7 bases identical to TRBD1. The CDR3 loop spans 15 amino acids. Germline-derived CDR1 and CDR2 are SGHAT and FQDESV (reference sequence). Losses at the gene ends were 7 bases for V and 5 bases for J; bases not matched to a gene: 8. DNA of the CDR3: TGTGCCAGCATCACGGTACAGGGGAATAATTCACCCCTCCACTTT. Protein sequence: CASITVQGNNSPLHF. Drawing the rest from reference TRBV11-1 and TRBJ1-6, the complete variable domain is EAEVAQSPRYKITEKSQAVAFWCDPISGHATLYWYRQILGQGPELLVQFQDESVVDDSQLPKDRFSAERLKGVDSTLKIQPAELGDSAMYLCASITVQGNNSPLHFGNGTRLTVT.

There are a few counts of this clonotype. The chain links TRBV20-1 to TRBJ2-3; weak D call: TRBD2 (5 bases). Germline V gives CDR1 DFQATT, CDR2 SNEGSKA (reference sequence). The CDR3 has 14 amino acids. Trimming shortened V by 7 bases and J by 4 bases, and 18 bases separated the two germline ends. CDR3 residues: CSVRNGIAPDTQYF. Here the CDR3 DNA reads TGCAGTGTGCGAAACGGGATAGCACCAGATACGCAGTATTTT.

Many counts were recorded for this clonotype. The chain couples TRBV9 to TRBJ2-2, with 7 positions matching TRBD2. This CDR3 is 14 amino acids long. CDR1 SGDLS and CDR2 YYNGEE come from the germline V gene. Trimming took 6 bases from V and 7 from J; bases not matched to a gene: 9. In DNA form, the CDR3 reads TGTGCCAGCAAGCGGGGTATTTCGGACGGGGAGCTGTTTTTT. Its translation is CASKRGISDGELFF.

This clonotype is deemed medium-sized. V is TRBV3-1 and J is TRBJ2-1; weak D call: TRBD2 (5 bases). The germline V gene encodes CDR1 LGHDT and CDR2 YNNKEL (reference sequence). The CDR3 sequence is 14 residues long. V lost 1 base, J lost 11 bases, and 15 bases lay in between. DNA of the CDR3: TGTGCCAGCAGCCAAGTGGACTCTCAGGATCAGCAGTTCTTC. This translates into CASSQVDSQDQQFF.

The J gene is TRBJ2-5, the V gene TRBV20-1; 7 nucleotides line up with TRBD1. CDR1 is DFQATT and CDR2 is SNEGSKA in the germline V gene (reference sequence). Losses at the gene ends were 6 bases for V and 2 bases for J; bases not matched to a gene: 12. There are 15 residues in the CDR3. The CDR3 sequence is CSASTHRGGQETQYF. Written as DNA, the CDR3 is TGCAGTGCCTCCACCCACAGGGGTGGACAAGAGACCCAGTACTTC.

This clonotype counts as medium-sized. The rearrangement joins TRBV20-1 to TRBJ1-2; unclear D gene. The CDR3 has 11 residues. Germline V CDR1 and CDR2: DFQATT, SNEGSKA (reference sequence). The CDR3 region has the DNA TGCAGCCACGGTTTAGGAGGGGGCTACACCTTC. It yields the protein CSHGLGGGYTF.

This chain links TRBV11-2 with TRBJ2-3; 7 bases map to TRBD1. V dropped 3 bases and J dropped 5; count of bases not matched to a gene: 5. CDR1 and CDR2 from the germline V gene are SGHAT and FQNNGV. CDR3 length: 14 amino acids. CDR3 loop: CASSLWQGEDTQYF. DNA of the CDR3: TGTGCCAGCAGCTTGTGGCAGGGGGAAGATACGCAGTATTTT.

In its sample, this clonotype was seen many times. The V and J genes are TRBV12-3 or TRBV12-4 and TRBJ1-1, with no clear D. V was trimmed by 2 bases and J by 5 bases, leaving 12 bases between them. The CDR3 covers 14 residues. CDR3 in amino acids: CASSLSLGWTEAFF. Here the CDR3 DNA reads TGTGCCAGCAGTTTAAGCTTGGGCTGGACTGAAGCTTTCTTT.

Sample share makes this clonotype medium-sized. The chain recombines TRBV12-3 or TRBV12-4 with TRBJ2-3, with D uncertain. The CDR3 has 14 residues. Trimming cost V 6 bases and J 3 bases, with 13 bases left between them. The CDR3 is CASRSLTATDTQYF. The DNA for the CDR3 is TGTGCCAGCAGGAGCCTTACAGCAACAGATACGCAGTATTTT.

This sequence joins TRBV27 and TRBJ2-1; 14 nucleotides match TRBD2. CDR1 is MNHEY and CDR2 is SMNVEV in the germline V gene (reference sequence). The CDR3 contains 15 residues. Trimming took 5 bases from V and 7 from J; bases not matched to a gene: 4. The CDR3 protein is CASSIGLAGGNEQFF. The CDR3 DNA is TGTGCCAGCAGTATAGGACTAGCGGGAGGAAATGAGCAGTTCTTC.

This chain links TRBV27 with TRBJ2-3; D not resolved. The germline V gene has CDR1 MNHEY and CDR2 SMNVEV (reference sequence). The CDR3 covers 14 residues. The V end was cut by 6 bases, the J end by 2 bases, with 12 bases between. The CDR3 sequence: CASRTSHYTDTQYF. The CDR3 DNA is TGTGCCAGCAGGACCTCGCACTACACAGATACGCAGTATTTT.

This clonotype was detected ten times or more. The chain recombines TRBV7-3 with TRBJ2-4; 9 nucleotides line up with TRBD1. CDR3 size: 14 residues. The V segment lost 5 bases and the J segment 3 bases; nucleotides outside the gene matches: 2. Germline assignment: CDR1 SGHTA and CDR2 FQGTGA. CDR3 bases: TGTGCCAGCAGCGTGACAGGGGGCAAAAACATTCAGTACTTC. Encoded protein: CASSVTGGKNIQYF.

In this sample, this clonotype turned up many times. The chain employs TRBV15 and TRBJ1-2; TRBD1 is a possible D gene (5 bases). From germline, CDR1 is LNHNV and CDR2 YYDKDF (reference sequence). The CDR3 extends over 14 amino acids. V was pared by 1 base and J by 4 bases, with 10 bases between. The CDR3: CATSRGGVGYGYTF. CDR3 bases: TGTGCCACCAGCAGAGGAGGGGTGGGCTATGGCTACACCTTC.

The genes are TRBV28 and TRBJ2-1, with 9 bases fitting TRBD1. The CDR3 covers 15 residues. Germline V lookup: CDR1 MDHEN, CDR2 SYDVKM. The trim removed 2 bases at V and 6 bases at J, leaving 5 bases unmatched. The CDR3 DNA reads as TGTGCCAGCAGTTTAATGGGACAGGGTATCAATGAGCAGTTCTTC. Translating it yields CASSLMGQGINEQFF. The full variable domain, in which reference TRBV28 and TRBJ2-1 provide the parts outside the CDR3, is DVKVTQSSRYLVKRTGEKVFLECVQDMDHENMFWYRQDPGLGLRLIYFSYDVKMKEKGDIPEGYSVSREKKERFSLILESASTNQTSMYLCASSLMGQGINEQFFGPGTRLTVL.

This clonotype was counted between two and nine times. The chain recombines TRBV7-6 with TRBJ2-7; the match to TRBD1 covers 8 bases. Germline values: CDR1 SGHVS, CDR2 FNYEAQ. There are 16 residues in the CDR3. V trimming: 5 bases; J trimming: 5 bases; junction bases outside the gene matches: 14. The CDR3 DNA sequence: TGTGCCAGCAGCCCCAAGCAGGGGGCTTATTACCACGAGCAGTACTTC. This translates into CASSPKQGAYYHEQYF. The variable domain in full, with the rest retrieved from reference TRBV7-6 and TRBJ2-7, is GAGVSQSPRYKVTKRGQDVALRCDPISGHVSLYWYRQALGQGPEFLTYFNYEAQQDKSGLPNDRFSAERPEGSISTLTIQRTEQRDSAMYRCASSPKQGAYYHEQYFGPGTRLTVT.

This clonotype was counted a few times. Here the CDR3 DNA reads TGTGCCAGCAGCCGGACAGGGACCTATGAAAAACTGTTTTTT. Protein: CASSRTGTYEKLFF. The gene calls are TRBV7-8 and TRBJ1-4, with 8 bases that match TRBD1. Trimming removed 5 bases from V and 6 bases from J; junction bases left unmatched: 5. The CDR3 runs 14 residues. Germline V CDR1 and CDR2: SGHVS, FQNEAQ. The full variable domain, in which reference TRBV7-8 and TRBJ1-4 provide the parts outside the CDR3, is GAGVSQSPRYKVAKRGQDVALRCDPISGHVSLFWYQQALGQGPEFLTYFQNEAQLDKSGLPSDRFFAERPEGSVSTLKIQRTQQEDSAVYLCASSRTGTYEKLFFGSGTQLSVL.

This clonotype was observed many times. The V gene is TRBV9, the J gene TRBJ2-7, with 9 bases lining up with TRBD1. The V and J ends lost 2 bases and 4 bases, in that order; junction bases with no gene match: 4. CDR1 SGDLS and CDR2 YYNGEE come from the germline V gene. The CDR3 is made up of 14 amino acids. The chain's CDR3 is CASSVTTGGYEQYF. Here the CDR3 DNA reads TGTGCCAGCAGCGTGACGACAGGGGGATACGAGCAGTACTTC.

In its sample, this clonotype was seen many times. This rearrangement joins TRBV2 to TRBJ1-5; no clear D. This CDR3 is built from 15 residues. Germline-derived CDR1 and CDR2 are SNHLY and FYNNEI. Between the trimmed V and J ends, which lost 7 bases and 0 bases, there was a span of 13 bases. CDR3 DNA: TGTGCCAGCACCATAGACGGACTTAGCAATCAGCCCCAGCATTTT. Translation: CASTIDGLSNQPQHF. Filled out from reference TRBV2 and TRBJ1-5, the complete variable domain reads EPEVTQTPSHQVTQMGQEVILRCVPISNHLYFYWYRQILGQKVEFLVSFYNNEISEKSEIFDDQFSVERPDGSNFTLKIRSTKLEDSAMYFCASTIDGLSNQPQHFGDGTRLSIL.

This clonotype was recorded many times. This chain links TRBV2 with TRBJ1-2, with D uncertain. The CDR3 length is 8 residues. Germline V lookup: CDR1 SNHLY, CDR2 FYNNEI. V was pared by 4 bases and J by 12 bases, with 3 bases between. DNA of the CDR3: TGTGCCAGCAGTGTAGACACCTTC. This codes for CASSVDTF.

The J gene is TRBJ2-7, the V gene TRBV6-6; D may correspond to TRBD1 or TRBD2 (5 bases each). CDR1 is MNHNY and CDR2 is SVGAGI in the germline V gene (reference sequence). V dropped 8 bases and J dropped 1 base, with 9 bases sitting between them. CDR3 length: 12 amino acids. CDR3 residues: CASRDGSYEQYF. As DNA, the CDR3 is TGTGCCAGCCGGGACGGGTCCTACGAGCAGTACTTC.

This clonotype was detected ten times or more. The V gene is TRBV28, the J gene TRBJ2-1; 7 bases map to TRBD1. V lost 5 bases to trimming and J lost 5 bases; unmatched junction nucleotides: 9. The germline gives CDR1 MDHEN, CDR2 SYDVKM. This CDR3 contains 15 residues. In DNA form, the CDR3 reads TGTGCCAGCAGTCGGGGACAGTCTTTTCACAATGAGCAGTTCTTC. It encodes CASSRGQSFHNEQFF.

Ten or more counts support this clonotype. The J gene is TRBJ2-7, the V gene TRBV7-8; TRBD1 agrees at 10 bases. V trimming: 5 bases; J trimming: 2 bases; junction bases outside the gene matches: 6. Germline V gene sequence: CDR1 SGHVS, CDR2 FQNEAQ. This CDR3 region has 15 residues. The CDR3 bases are TGTGCCAGCAGCCTAGGGACAGGGGACACCTACGAGCAGTACTTC. Translated: CASSLGTGDTYEQYF.